The present T cell receptor beta chain was sequenced within a study of blood T cell repertoires in COVID-19. Study-level background: Sample material is recorded as cDNA or gDNA derived from T cells, B-cell-depleted T cells, or PBMCs.

The CDR3 sequence is 16 residues long. Germline trimming cut 0 bases from V and 4 bases from J; bases unmatched to any gene: 3. Looked up from germline, CDR1 is LGHNT and CDR2 is FRNRAP. Note on this clone: Distinct nucleotide sequences in the sample also encode this CDR3.

In the original analysis: For nucleated cells, counts were estimated from reference gene primer amplification. Profiled with immunoSEQ multiplex PCR; TCRdb holds only in-frame clones, not every one. From that table come the V and J calls and clone size; the DNA was used to work out D and trimming. The sample includes roughly 150,000 clones, less than 85% of them seen just once. The TCR originated in an older woman with COVID-19, enrolled during active disease. The chain links TRBV12-5 to TRBJ2-2; TRBD1 matches at 9 bases. Sequencing input: peripheral blood. This CDR3 is CASGLVGQGPTGELFF. CDR3 sequence (DNA): TGTGCTAGTGGTTTGGTGGGACAGGGTCCCACCGGGGAGCTGTTTTTT.